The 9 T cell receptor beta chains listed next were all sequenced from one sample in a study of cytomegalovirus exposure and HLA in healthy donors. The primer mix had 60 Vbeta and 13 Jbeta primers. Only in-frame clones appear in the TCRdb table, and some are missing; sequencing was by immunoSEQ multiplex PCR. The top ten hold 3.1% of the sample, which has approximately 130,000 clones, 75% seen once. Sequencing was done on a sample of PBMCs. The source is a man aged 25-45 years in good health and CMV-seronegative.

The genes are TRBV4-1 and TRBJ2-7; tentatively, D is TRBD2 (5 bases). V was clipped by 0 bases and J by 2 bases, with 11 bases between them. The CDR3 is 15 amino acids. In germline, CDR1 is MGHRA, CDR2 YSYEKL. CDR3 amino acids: CASSQEGSTTYEQYF. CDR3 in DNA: TGCGCCAGCAGCCAAGAAGGGAGCACAACCTACGAGCAGTACTTC.

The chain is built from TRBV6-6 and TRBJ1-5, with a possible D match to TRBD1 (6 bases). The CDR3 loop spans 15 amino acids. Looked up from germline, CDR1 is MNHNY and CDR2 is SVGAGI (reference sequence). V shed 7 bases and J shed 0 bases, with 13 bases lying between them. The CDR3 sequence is CASKGGGYSNQPQHF. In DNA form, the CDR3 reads TGTGCCAGCAAGGGGGGAGGGTATAGCAATCAGCCCCAGCATTTT.

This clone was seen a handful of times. The CDR3 here is CASSAYTDTQYF. The CDR3 DNA reads as TGTGCCAGCAGCGCGTACACAGATACGCAGTATTTT. V and J are TRBV9 and TRBJ2-3; no definite D call. The CDR3 extends over 12 amino acids. Deletions cut 3 bases from V and 2 bases from J, with 4 bases between. Germline CDR1 SGDLS, CDR2 YYNGEE.

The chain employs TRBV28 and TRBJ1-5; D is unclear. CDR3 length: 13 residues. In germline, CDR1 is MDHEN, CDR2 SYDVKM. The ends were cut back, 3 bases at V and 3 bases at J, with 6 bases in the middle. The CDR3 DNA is TGTGCCAGCAGTTTTGACACCAATCAGCCCCAGCATTTT. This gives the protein CASSFDTNQPQHF.

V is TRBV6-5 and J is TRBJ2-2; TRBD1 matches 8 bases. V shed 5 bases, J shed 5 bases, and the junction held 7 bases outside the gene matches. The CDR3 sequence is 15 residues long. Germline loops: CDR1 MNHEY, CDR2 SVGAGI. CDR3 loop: CASSPGTGETGELFF. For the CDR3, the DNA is TGTGCCAGCAGTCCCGGGACAGGAGAGACCGGGGAGCTGTTTTTT.

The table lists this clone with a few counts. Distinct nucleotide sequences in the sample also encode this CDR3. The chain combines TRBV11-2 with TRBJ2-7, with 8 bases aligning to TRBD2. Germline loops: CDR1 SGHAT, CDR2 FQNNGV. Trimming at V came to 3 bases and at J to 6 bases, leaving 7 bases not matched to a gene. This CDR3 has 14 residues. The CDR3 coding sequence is TGTGCCAGCAGCTTCGCCGGGGGGGCCCTCGAGCAGTACTTC. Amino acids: CASSFAGGALEQYF.

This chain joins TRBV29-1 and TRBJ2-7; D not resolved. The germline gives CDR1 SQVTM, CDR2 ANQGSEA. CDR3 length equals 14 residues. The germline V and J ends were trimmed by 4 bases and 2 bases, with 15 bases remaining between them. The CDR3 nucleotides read TGCAGCGTTGTAGCCCGCGAAAAGCCCTACGAGCAGTACTTC. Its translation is CSVVAREKPYEQYF.

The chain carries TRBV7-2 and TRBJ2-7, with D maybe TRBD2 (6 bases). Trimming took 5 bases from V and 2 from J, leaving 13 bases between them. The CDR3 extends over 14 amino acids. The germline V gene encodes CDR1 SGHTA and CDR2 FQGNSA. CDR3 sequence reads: CASSPRGGTYEQYF. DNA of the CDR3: TGTGCCAGCAGCCCCCGTGGGGGGACCTACGAGCAGTACTTC.

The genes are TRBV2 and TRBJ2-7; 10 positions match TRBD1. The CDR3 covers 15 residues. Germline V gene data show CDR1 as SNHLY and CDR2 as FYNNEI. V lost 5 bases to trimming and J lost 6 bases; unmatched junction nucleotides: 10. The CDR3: CASSRTGTGAVEQYF. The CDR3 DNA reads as TGTGCCAGCAGTAGGACCGGGACAGGGGCAGTCGAGCAGTACTTC. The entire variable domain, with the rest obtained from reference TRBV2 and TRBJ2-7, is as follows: EPEVTQTPSHQVTQMGQEVILRCVPISNHLYFYWYRQILGQKVEFLVSFYNNEISEKSEIFDDQFSVERPDGSNFTLKIRSTKLEDSAMYFCASSRTGTGAVEQYFGPGTRLTVT.